This T cell receptor beta chain was profiled in a study of cytomegalovirus exposure and HLA in healthy donors. Study outcomes and limitations: The records held CMV serostatus as the only immune exposure information. For TCR beta chains, V- and J-gene trimming was later linked to a missense DCLRE1C variant. Reported performance of the classifier showed diagnosis of cytomegalovirus status with high specificity and sensitivity.

Trimming shortened V by 1 base and J by 9 bases, and 11 bases separated the two germline ends. The CDR3 loop spans 13 amino acids. Germline CDR1 and CDR2: SGHDT and YYEEEE. In the case of this clone: Its specificity is not known.

Primers: 60 Vbeta forward and 13 Jbeta reverse. Using immunoSEQ multiplex PCR, the repertoire was profiled, and TCRdb retains in-frame clones only, with some absent. The sample has 160,000 or so clones, around 80% seen once; the top ten hold roughly 1.6%. The sequence came from a man aged 35-49 years in good health and CMV-seronegative. V and J are TRBV5-6 and TRBJ2-4; D possibly corresponds to TRBD1 (5 bases). The sample taken for sequencing was PBMCs. This chain's CDR3 is CASSLTGRGIQYF. In nucleotides, the CDR3 is TGTGCCAGCAGCTTGACAGGTCGAGGCATTCAGTACTTC.